The following is a T cell receptor (beta chain) sequence with its context. The entry originates in a study of preoperative IRX-2 immunotherapy in early breast cancer. Germline V gene data show CDR1 as SGHRS and CDR2 as YFSETQ. Trimming took 2 bases from V and 4 from J; bases not matched to a gene: 12. This CDR3 has 17 residues. Treatment indicated: preoperative locoregional IRX-2 cytokine immunotherapy. Profiled with immunoSEQ multiplex PCR; TCRdb holds only in-frame clones, not every one. The profile covers about 98,000 clones, with about nine tenths appearing a single time and about 2.1% taken by the ten largest.

The receptor was isolated from a human donor with breast cancer. Sequenced material: tumor tissue, taken after IRX-2 immunotherapy. The rearrangement links TRBV5-1 to TRBJ2-3, with TRBD2 identical over 8 bases. CDR3 residues: CASSFSLAGTGADTQYF. The CDR3, as DNA: TGCGCCAGCAGCTTCTCCTTAGCGGGAACGGGCGCAGATACGCAGTATTTT.